This T cell receptor (beta chain) was retrieved from a study of T-cell memory formation after mild COVID-19 (dated by TCRdb to the early 2020s). Study-wide context: TCR sequence clusters from the two donors were largely donor specific. Two young, previously healthy adult volunteers made up the cohort, one male and one female. T-cell clones expanding and contracting after mild COVID-19 in two donors were tracked by longitudinal TCRalpha and TCRbeta repertoire sequencing.

The data were produced on an Illumina NovaSeq 6000. Using 5'RACE with constant-segment primers, TCRalpha and TCRbeta cDNA libraries were constructed, with sample barcodes and unique molecular identifiers added in the process. Trizol reagent was used to extract RNA from every sample. Libraries were amplified in two PCR steps, with a second sample barcode and Illumina TruSeq adapters added in the second step. Sequencing of the libraries was done on an Illumina NovaSeq, producing 2 x 150 bp paired-end reads. For the original study's pipeline: The reads were demultiplexed and collapsed into UMI-guided consensus sequences using migec v1.2.7. With mixcr v2.1.11, UMI consensuses were aligned to TRA and TRB V and J templates and assembled into clonotypes. A clonotype was counted as expanded or contracted only when both edgeR and NoisET called the clonotype significant, with the noise models trained on biological replicates. For edgeR calls, the thresholds were a false discovery rate-adjusted p below 0.01 and a log2 fold-change of 1. As an exploratory analysis of dynamics, max-normalized trajectories of the 1000 most abundant clonotypes were examined with PCA combined with hierarchical clustering. Each responding clone was given a CD4 or CD8 phenotype based on the CD4+ and CD8+ repertoires, which had been sequenced separately. TCRdb cleaned the public reads at Q25 with fastp, built clones with MiXCR and kept in-frame beta chains. Records with the same CDR3 protein are collapsed into one entry carrying the most frequent genes and DNA. The V and J calls were not made by the authors but by TCRdb's processing. The sample contains about 610,000 distinct CDR3 sequences, 15% to 20% of them found a single time. Just over 8% of the sample is in the top ten clones.

Study-wide findings and limitations: The second-wave clones that peaked on day 37 were not confirmed to be SARS-CoV-2 specific. The study included only a couple of mild cases, and larger cohorts that include severe cases with pre-infection samples were judged to be necessary. Some responding clones were detected in pre-infection memory, which suggested that pre-existing cross-reactive memory T cells had joined the SARS-CoV-2 response. Contracting CD4+ clones were found mainly in CM and EM memory subsets, while CD8+ clones were enriched in EMRA. Clones that contracted from day 15 to 85 showed balanced CD4/CD8 phenotypes, whereas a second wave of clones that expanded from day 15 to 37 leaned towards CD4+.

Details on this clonotype: The antigen it binds to is not known. No base qualities exist here, and no much larger clone lies one base off it.

Relative to germline, V is 1 base shorter and J is 2 bases shorter, with 10 bases between their ends. From a lookup of the germline V gene (reference sequence), CDR1 and CDR2 are GTSNPN and SVGIG. The CDR3, from cysteine to phenylalanine, totals 14 residues. The read is trimmed to its CDR3 DNA, 42 bases read in frame from base 1. Ficoll-Paque density gradient centrifugation was the method used to isolate PBMCs. This receptor was taken from an adult woman who had mild COVID-19 (a few samples of this study predate the infection). The sample titles of this study are shuffled in the database, so cell type and time point are left out; the donor was told from shared clones. Specimen: PBMCs or a T cell subset sorted from them (not recorded which). The chain uses TRBV30 and TRBJ2-3, and perhaps TRBD2 as D gene, on 6 matching bases. CDR3 protein: CAWSGGLPTDTQYF. The DNA sequence follows: TGTGCCTGGAGTGGGGGACTCCCCACAGATACGCAGTATTTT.